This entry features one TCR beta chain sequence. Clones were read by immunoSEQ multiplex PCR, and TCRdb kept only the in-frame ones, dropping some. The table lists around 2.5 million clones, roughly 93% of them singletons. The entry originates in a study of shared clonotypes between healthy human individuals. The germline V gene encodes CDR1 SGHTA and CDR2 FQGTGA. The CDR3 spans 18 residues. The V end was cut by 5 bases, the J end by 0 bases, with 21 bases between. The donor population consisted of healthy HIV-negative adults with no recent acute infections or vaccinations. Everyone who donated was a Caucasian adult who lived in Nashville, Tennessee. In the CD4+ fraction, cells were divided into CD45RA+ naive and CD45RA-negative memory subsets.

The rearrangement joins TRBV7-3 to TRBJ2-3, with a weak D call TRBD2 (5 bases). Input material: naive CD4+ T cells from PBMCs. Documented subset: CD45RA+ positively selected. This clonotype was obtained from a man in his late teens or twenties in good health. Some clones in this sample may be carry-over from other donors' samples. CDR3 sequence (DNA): TGTGCCAGCAGCCTACGGACTTCCTCCCCCTTAAGCACAGATACGCAGTATTTT. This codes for CASSLRTSSPLSTDTQYF.